The 21 T cell receptor beta chains below all came from one sample that was sequenced in a study of blood T cell repertoires in COVID-19 (dated by TCRdb to the early 2020s). The library relied on the immunoSEQ multiplex PCR assay. As stored in TCRdb, this immuneACCESS dataset retains in-frame rearrangements with V and J assigned. A fraction of the clones does not appear; measured against another copy, unresolved V genes explain less than half of the discrepancy, and the remainder lacks a known reason. Across this sample there are under 450,000 clones, with approximately 91% seen only once. About 0.83% of the sample is taken by the ten largest. Sequencing used PBMCs or T cells enriched from blood (not recorded which). The receptors here all came from a woman aged 40-49 years who had been exposed to COVID-19.

The V gene is TRBV5-4, the J gene TRBJ1-2; 9 positions match TRBD1. Germline trimming cut 5 bases from V and 8 bases from J; bases unmatched to any gene: 16. The germline V gene encodes CDR1 SGHNT and CDR2 YYREEE (reference sequence). The CDR3 has 16 residues. The DNA of the CDR3 is TGTGCCAGCAGGTCGACTCGGGGACAGGGAAACCCCGGCTACACCTTC. Translating it yields CASRSTRGQGNPGYTF.

This chain uses TRBV5-1 with TRBJ2-1, with a weak D call TRBD2 (6 bases). V lost 2 bases and J 7 bases, leaving 16 bases between the germline ends. The length of the CDR3 is 15 residues. CDR1 SGHRS and CDR2 YFSETQ come from the germline V gene. As DNA, the CDR3 is TGCGCCAGCAGCTTTCGGGCGGGACCGGAAAATGAGCAGTTCTTC. It codes for CASSFRAGPENEQFF.

This clone occurred a few times. The J gene is TRBJ2-5, the V gene TRBV5-1; D ambiguous. V was trimmed by 3 bases and J by 2 bases, leaving 2 bases between them. Looked up from germline, CDR1 is SGHRS and CDR2 is YFSETQ. The CDR3 is 11 amino acids. This CDR3 is CASSSQETQYF. DNA for the CDR3: TGCGCCAGCAGCTCGCAAGAGACCCAGTACTTC.

Note on this clone: Other DNA variants within this sample encode the same CDR3. The chain employs TRBV5-4 and TRBJ2-6; the match to TRBD1 covers 7 bases. Trimming took 2 bases from V and 2 from J; bases not matched to a gene: 1. This CDR3 has 15 residues. From germline, CDR1 is SGHNT and CDR2 YYREEE (reference sequence). As DNA, the CDR3 is TGTGCCAGCAGCTTACAGGGGACTGGGGCCAACGTCCTGACTTTC. Protein product: CASSLQGTGANVLTF.

The chain recombines TRBV6-5 with TRBJ1-2; D not certain. Deletions cut 5 bases from V and 4 bases from J, with 11 bases between. Germline CDR1 reads MNHEY; CDR2 reads SVGAGI. The CDR3 has 13 amino acids. As DNA, the CDR3 is TGTGCCAGCAGTAGGGAGAGGATCTATGGCTACACCTTC. This translates into CASSRERIYGYTF.

The rearrangement links TRBV5-6 to TRBJ1-6; no firm D call. The germline V gene has CDR1 SGHDT and CDR2 YYEEEE. CDR3 length: 15 residues. V was pared by 1 base and J by 6 bases, with 11 bases between. The CDR3, as DNA: TGTGCCAGCAGCTTGAGAGCGACGATTAATTCACCCCTCCACTTT. This gives the protein CASSLRATINSPLHF.

This sequence joins TRBV19 and TRBJ2-3, with TRBD2 matching over 11 bases. Unmatched junction bases numbered 7, after V lost 6 bases and J lost 2 bases. Germline values: CDR1 LNHDA, CDR2 SQIVND (reference sequence). This CDR3 has 16 amino acids. The CDR3 reads CASSLLAGATTDTQYF. For the CDR3, the DNA is TGTGCCAGTAGCCTACTAGCGGGGGCTACCACAGATACGCAGTATTTT.

This clone was counted only a few times. The V call is TRBV10-3, the J call TRBJ1-5; D possibly corresponds to TRBD1 (5 bases). CDR3 length: 13 amino acids. Germline V gene sequence: CDR1 ENHRY, CDR2 SYGVKD. The V end was cut by 2 bases, the J end by 7 bases, with 9 bases between. The CDR3 reads CAISEGARQPQHF. The CDR3 coding sequence is TGTGCCATCAGTGAGGGGGCAAGACAGCCCCAGCATTTT.

J is TRBJ1-5 and V is TRBV30; D gene ambiguous. Germline loops: CDR1 GTSNPN, CDR2 SVGIG (reference sequence). The CDR3 totals 15 residues. Trimming removed 0 bases at V and 1 base at J, with 10 bases between. The CDR3 bases are TGTGCCTGGAGTGTTGGGCAAAGAAGCAATCAGCCCCAGCATTTT. It specifies CAWSVGQRSNQPQHF.

This sequence joins TRBV25-1 and TRBJ1-4; unclear D gene. Trimming stripped 3 bases from V and 4 bases from J, with 9 bases between. The CDR3 has 14 residues. Germline V lookup: CDR1 MGHDK, CDR2 SYGVNS. The DNA of the CDR3 is TGTGCCAGCAGTGATCGTAGAAGTAATGAAAAACTGTTTTTT. This sequence encodes CASSDRRSNEKLFF. Full variable domain (remainder filled in from reference TRBV25-1 and TRBJ1-4): EADIYQTPRYLVIGTGKKITLECSQTMGHDKMYWYQQDPGMELHLIHYSYGVNSTEKGDLSSESTVSRIRTEHFPLTLESARPSHTSQYLCASSDRRSNEKLFFGSGTQLSVL.

The chain uses TRBV7-8 and TRBJ1-5; 7 nucleotides align to TRBD1. CDR1 and CDR2 from the germline V gene are SGHVS and FQNEAQ. The CDR3 totals 17 residues. J gave up 0 bases and V 8 bases, and 13 bases lay outside the gene matches. As DNA, the CDR3 is TGTGCCAGCGACCCAGGGACAGTGCTATATAGCAATCAGCCCCAGCATTTT. Translated, it gives CASDPGTVLYSNQPQHF.

J is TRBJ1-6 and V is TRBV7-9; 7 nucleotides agree with TRBD1. The trim removed 4 bases at V and 7 bases at J, leaving 7 bases unmatched. The CDR3 is 15 amino acids. Germline CDR1 reads SEHNR; CDR2 reads FQNEAQ (reference sequence). The CDR3 loop is CASSSRQGGNSPLHF. CDR3 nucleotides: TGTGCCAGCAGCTCCAGACAGGGTGGGAATTCACCCCTCCACTTT.

The chain uses TRBV5-4 and TRBJ2-2; 15 bases fit TRBD2. Unmatched junction bases numbered 6, after V lost 3 bases and J lost 3 bases. The CDR3 contains 18 residues. Germline V gene sequence: CDR1 SGHNT, CDR2 YYREEE (reference sequence). The CDR3 protein is CASSSGLAGGGDTGELFF. The CDR3 DNA is TGTGCCAGCAGCTCAGGACTAGCGGGAGGGGGGGACACCGGGGAGCTGTTTTTT.

This clone appeared once. The chain is built from TRBV19 and TRBJ1-2, with D unclear. Trimming pared 1 base from V and 2 bases from J, leaving 8 bases between. CDR3 size: 14 residues. Germline V gene lookup returns CDR1 LNHDA and CDR2 SQIVND (reference sequence). Here the CDR3 reads CASSIGEKNYGYTF. The CDR3 DNA reads as TGTGCCAGTAGTATAGGGGAGAAGAACTATGGCTACACCTTC.

This chain joins TRBV6-5 and TRBJ1-1; no reliable D call. The CDR3 covers 14 residues. Trimming took off 0 bases at V and 1 base at J, with 6 bases between the two ends. The germline CDR1 and CDR2 sequences are MNHEY and SVGAGI. The CDR3: CASSYSNGNTEAFF. CDR3 in DNA: TGTGCCAGCAGTTACTCGAACGGGAACACTGAAGCTTTCTTT.

This CDR3 is CAWSRSYEQYF. The CDR3 region has the DNA TGTGCCTGGAGTCGTTCCTACGAGCAGTACTTC. The chain recombines TRBV30 with TRBJ2-7; D is unresolved. Germline V CDR1 and CDR2: GTSNPN, SVGIG (reference sequence). Trimming took 2 bases from V and 1 from J, leaving 3 bases between them. The CDR3 totals 11 residues.

The chain couples TRBV19 to TRBJ1-2; TRBD1 matches at 7 bases. Germline-derived CDR1 and CDR2 are LNHDA and SQIVND (reference sequence). CDR3 length: 16 residues. The V gene end was trimmed by 7 bases and the J gene end by 4 bases; junction bases not matched to a gene: 15. CDR3 protein: CASNPGGAQEAYGYTF. The CDR3 DNA reads TGTGCCAGTAATCCAGGGGGAGCTCAGGAGGCCTATGGCTACACCTTC.

The chain uses TRBV5-4 and TRBJ1-2, with 8 bases identical to TRBD1. V trimming: 4 bases; J trimming: 2 bases; junction bases outside the gene matches: 10. The CDR3 extends over 16 amino acids. From germline, CDR1 is SGHNT and CDR2 YYREEE (reference sequence). In DNA form, the CDR3 reads TGTGCCAGCAGCCCACCGCCGGGACAGGCAAACTATGGCTACACCTTC. Translation: CASSPPPGQANYGYTF.

This rearrangement joins TRBV3-1 (or the pseudogene TRBV3-2) to TRBJ2-3; tentatively, D is TRBD2 (6 bases). CDR1 is LGHDT and CDR2 is YNNKEL in the germline V gene (reference sequence). Trimming cost V 4 bases and J 11 bases, with 22 bases left between them. CDR3 length: 15 residues. CDR3 loop: CASSLRGTSPRRQYF. The CDR3 DNA sequence: TGTGCCAGCAGCCTCCGGGGAACTAGCCCCCGTCGGCAGTATTTT.

The CDR3 here is CASTQSGVPLYEQYF. In DNA, the CDR3 is TGTGCCAGCACCCAGAGCGGGGTACCTCTTTACGAGCAGTACTTC. This chain connects TRBV2 to TRBJ2-7; TRBD2 aligns across 7 bases. Germline V gene sequence: CDR1 SNHLY, CDR2 FYNNEI. This CDR3 contains 15 residues. V shed 7 bases and J 4 bases; nucleotides not matched to a gene: 13.

The chain uses TRBV27 and TRBJ2-1; D is ambiguous. Germline CDR1 is MNHEY and CDR2 is SMNVEV (reference sequence). Deletions cut 8 bases from V and 3 bases from J, with 20 bases between. The CDR3 runs 16 residues. CDR3 sequence reads: CASAASLKSVYNEQFF. The CDR3 bases are TGTGCCAGCGCCGCCTCCCTAAAGAGTGTCTACAATGAGCAGTTCTTC.